One sample yielded the 4 T cell receptor beta chains listed below, sequenced in a study of T cells in Graves' hyperthyroidism and ophthalmopathy. The investigators amplified TCR beta CDR3 regions from RNA transcripts. In the first-round RT-PCR of the TCR CDR3, the HTBI primer set was used. Each CDR3 protein is one row after TCRdb ran MiXCR on the multiplex PCR reads. Of roughly 570,000 distinct CDR3 sequences in the sample, less than 20% were seen once. The material sequenced was blood. The receptor source for this set is a woman aged 25-40 years with Graves' hyperthyroidism.

The chain carries TRBV29-1 and TRBJ1-1; 7 bases fit TRBD1. V shed 7 bases, J shed 4 bases, and the junction held 6 bases outside the gene matches. The germline CDR1 and CDR2 sequences are SQVTM and ANQGSEA. The CDR3 totals 12 residues. CDR3 in DNA: TGCAGCGCTGACTCAGGGGGCACTGAAGCTTTCTTT. Amino acid sequence: CSADSGGTEAFF.

This clonotype was seen ten or more times. The chain uses TRBV24-1 and TRBJ2-1; TRBD2 matches at 8 bases. There are 15 residues in the CDR3. Per germline, CDR1 KGHDR and CDR2 SFDVKD. V was clipped by 4 bases and J by 2 bases; unmatched bases: 3. The CDR3 sequence: CATSDVAGPYNEQFF. The DNA for the CDR3 is TGTGCCACCAGTGACGTAGCGGGACCCTACAATGAGCAGTTCTTC.

This clonotype was detected many times. The gene calls are TRBV28 and TRBJ2-7; perhaps TRBD2 as D (6 bases). Per the germline V gene, CDR1 is MDHEN and CDR2 is SYDVKM. Trimming took off 6 bases at V and 2 bases at J, with 17 bases between the two ends. This CDR3 comprises 15 residues. CDR3: CASSPFGGKTYEQYF. In nucleotides, the CDR3 is TGTGCCAGCAGCCCATTCGGCGGGAAGACCTACGAGCAGTACTTC.

The chain has TRBV18 and TRBJ2-7; TRBD1 aligns across 7 bases. CDR3 length: 14 residues. The germline V gene has CDR1 KGHSH and CDR2 LQKENI. The V gene end was trimmed by 0 bases and the J gene end by 3 bases; junction bases not matched to a gene: 2. CDR3 residues: CASSPPGQNYEQYF. The CDR3 nucleotides are TGTGCCAGCTCACCACCGGGACAGAACTACGAGCAGTACTTC.